These 8 T cell receptor beta chains came from one sample sequenced in a study of CD8+ T cells in alopecia areata. This sample's treatment: oral pan-JAK inhibitor, 5-10 mg twice daily. Sequencing used cDNA as its template, made by extracting RNA and reverse transcribing it. Method: immunoSEQ multiplex PCR; TCRdb's copy keeps in-frame clones and lacks some. The table has over 60,000 clones, 35% to 55% seen once. Sequencing was performed on CD8+ T cells sorted from blood, taken between weeks 36 and 40, from a patient treated with tofacitinib. The receptors were gathered from a human donor with alopecia areata.

This clone was detected only a few times. The genes are TRBV29-1 and TRBJ1-2; 8 nucleotides match TRBD1. The V gene end was trimmed by 6 bases and the J gene end by 3 bases; junction bases not matched to a gene: 6. Germline V CDR1 and CDR2: SQVTM, ANQGSEA. The CDR3 is 13 residues long. CDR3 amino acids: CSVGDRGDYGYTF. DNA of the CDR3: TGCAGCGTAGGAGACAGGGGCGACTATGGCTACACCTTC.

The CDR3 coding sequence is TGTGCCAGCAGTGGAGTAGAGGGGGTCCAAGAGACCCAGTACTTC. It encodes CASSGVEGVQETQYF. This chain joins TRBV6-1 and TRBJ2-5, with TRBD1 as a possible D gene (6 bases). The CDR3 is made up of 15 amino acids. Trimming removed 4 bases at V and 1 base at J, with 13 bases between. Germline V gene lookup returns CDR1 MNHNS and CDR2 SASEGT.

This CDR3 is CASSHDIYEQYF. CDR3 coding DNA: TGTGCCAGCAGTCACGACATCTACGAGCAGTACTTC. The chain joins TRBV6-5 to TRBJ2-7; D ambiguous. Germline V lookup: CDR1 MNHEY, CDR2 SVGAGI. Trimming took off 5 bases at V and 3 bases at J, with 8 bases between the two ends. The CDR3 totals 12 residues.

Here the CDR3 DNA reads TGTGCCAGCAGCTTTAACAAAAACATTCAGTACTTC. This encodes CASSFNKNIQYF. The chain combines TRBV7-9 with TRBJ2-4; D not certain. This CDR3 has 12 residues. Trimming cost V 3 bases and J 3 bases, with 3 bases left between them. Per germline, CDR1 SEHNR and CDR2 FQNEAQ (reference sequence). The full variable domain, in which reference TRBV7-9 and TRBJ2-4 provide the parts outside the CDR3, is DTGVSQNPRHKITKRGQNVTFRCDPISEHNRLYWYRQTLGQGPEFLTYFQNEAQLEKSRLLSDRFSAERPKGSFSTLEIQRTEQGDSAMYLCASSFNKNIQYFGAGTRLSVL.

The J gene is TRBJ2-1, the V gene TRBV5-4; 13 positions match TRBD2. V was pared by 1 base and J by 10 bases, with 5 bases of the junction left unmatched. The CDR3 has 15 amino acids. Germline-derived CDR1 and CDR2 are SGHNT and YYREEE (reference sequence). The CDR3 region is CASSLTSGRAGEQFF. The CDR3 DNA reads as TGTGCCAGCAGCTTGACTAGCGGGAGGGCCGGGGAGCAGTTCTTC.

The chain joins TRBV11-2 to TRBJ2-7; D unclear. CDR1 and CDR2 (germline): SGHAT, FQNNGV. Trimming cost V 5 bases and J 0 bases, with 20 bases left between them. This CDR3 is built from 17 residues. CDR3 protein: CASSKRNTGPHSYEQYF. CDR3 DNA sequence: TGTGCCAGCAGCAAGAGGAACACCGGGCCCCACTCCTACGAGCAGTACTTC.

A few counts support this clone. The chain uses TRBV11-2 and TRBJ2-1; 11 nucleotides line up with TRBD1. The J segment lost 6 bases and the V segment lost 3 bases, leaving 7 bases of the junction unmatched. The germline gives CDR1 SGHAT, CDR2 FQNNGV. The CDR3 has 16 amino acids. The CDR3: CASSFSPGTGGNEQFF. The CDR3 DNA is TGTGCCAGCAGCTTTAGCCCTGGGACAGGGGGCAATGAGCAGTTCTTC.

The chain employs TRBV7-3 and TRBJ1-5; D might be TRBD1 (6 bases). The CDR3 has 16 residues. The germline V and J ends were trimmed by 5 bases and 0 bases, with 14 bases remaining between them. Germline V gives CDR1 SGHTA, CDR2 FQGTGA. CDR3 in DNA: TGTGCCAGCAGCGCATTACAGGGCTATAGCAATCAGCCCCAGCATTTT. This codes for CASSALQGYSNQPQHF.